The clone carrying this TCR beta chain was seen ten or more times. The data are from a study of Graves' ophthalmopathy and Graves' hyperthyroidism. Ophthalmopathy absent within 18 months of follow-up marked hyperthyroidism as stable. None of the included patients had other autoimmune diseases, uncontrolled infections, pregnancy or lactation, as these led to exclusion. V gave up 2 bases and J gave up 0 bases, with 11 bases separating them. Germline-derived CDR1 and CDR2 are MNHEY and SMNVEV (reference sequence). The CDR3 consists of 17 residues. TCR beta CDR3 amplification used RNA transcripts. Amplification began with first-round RT-PCR using HTBI primers, then second-round multiplex PCR was performed. TCRdb re-called the multiplex PCR reads through MiXCR, storing one row per CDR3 protein. The sample has about 380,000 distinct CDR3 sequences, approximately 15% seen once.

Source material: peripheral blood. The receptor's source is a woman aged 18-30 years with stable Graves' hyperthyroidism. The chain carries TRBV27 and TRBJ2-6, with a weak D call TRBD1 (5 bases). Here the CDR3 reads CASSLAQGHSGANVLTF. The CDR3, as DNA: TGTGCCAGCAGTTTAGCGCAGGGCCACTCTGGGGCCAACGTCCTGACTTTC.